The next 11 T cell receptor beta chains were all read from a single sample in a study of beta chain features in type 1 diabetes. As every portion of the isolated RNA was reverse transcribed, the sequencing read expressed TCRB transcripts. The table came from immunoSEQ multiplex PCR; TCRdb's copy has only in-frame clones and leaves some out. The table records 600,000 to 650,000 clones, about 16% of them present only once. Sequenced input: naive CD4+ T cells from blood. These receptors came from a man aged 18-30 years in good health.

V gene TRBV19 combines with J gene TRBJ2-5; TRBD2 might be the D (6 bases). CDR3 length: 14 amino acids. Per the germline V gene, CDR1 is LNHDA and CDR2 is SQIVND (reference sequence). The V end lost 4 bases, the J end lost 5 bases, and 14 bases lay between the germline ends. CDR3 loop: CASSTLLAWETQYF. CDR3 DNA: TGTGCCAGTAGTACACTCCTAGCGTGGGAGACCCAGTACTTC. The entire variable domain, with the rest obtained from reference TRBV19 and TRBJ2-5, is as follows: DGGITQSPKYLFRKEGQNVTLSCEQNLNHDAMYWYRQDPGQGLRLIYYSQIVNDFQKGDIAEGYSVSREKKESFPLTVTSAQKNPTAFYLCASSTLLAWETQYFGPGTRLLVL.

The rearrangement joins TRBV18 to TRBJ1-2; D is undetermined. Germline V gene sequence: CDR1 KGHSH, CDR2 LQKENI. The CDR3 runs 14 residues. The ends were cut back, 3 bases at V and 4 bases at J, with 12 bases in the middle. The CDR3 region has the DNA TGTGCCAGCTCACCTACGGTCGTCCTCTATGGCTACACCTTC. Its protein is CASSPTVVLYGYTF.

This clone was seen only a few times. The chain recombines TRBV25-1 with TRBJ2-5, with 8 bases aligning to TRBD2. Losses at the gene ends were 0 bases for V and 0 bases for J; bases not matched to a gene: 3. The CDR3 runs 16 residues. Germline V gives CDR1 MGHDK, CDR2 SYGVNS. The CDR3 nucleotides read TGTGCCAGCAGTGAATATCGGGAGGGGTACCAAGAGACCCAGTACTTC. This gives the protein CASSEYREGYQETQYF.

The rearrangement uses TRBV6-5 and TRBJ2-2, with 9 bases aligning to TRBD2. Germline values: CDR1 MNHEY, CDR2 SVGAGI. The CDR3 runs to 15 residues. V was pared by 8 bases and J by 6 bases, with 10 bases of the junction left unmatched. CDR3: CASGRGLAVAGELFF. The DNA of the CDR3 is TGTGCCAGCGGCCGGGGACTAGCAGTAGCCGGGGAGCTGTTTTTT.

Here the CDR3 DNA reads TGTGCCAGGGGACAGGGGTTTAATGAAAAACTGTTTTTT. This translates into CARGQGFNEKLFF. The rearrangement uses TRBV2 and TRBJ1-4, with 10 bases matching TRBD1. Germline CDR1 SNHLY, CDR2 FYNNEI. The CDR3 covers 13 residues. Losses at the gene ends were 9 bases for V and 4 bases for J; bases not matched to a gene: 2.

This clone was observed a few times. V usage is TRBV20-1 and J usage is TRBJ2-7, with a possible D match to TRBD1 (5 bases). CDR3 length: 11 amino acids. Per germline, CDR1 DFQATT and CDR2 SNEGSKA (reference sequence). The CDR3: CRAGSAGEQYF. CDR3 DNA sequence: TGCAGAGCCGGGTCAGCAGGGGAGCAGTACTTC.

The chain is built from TRBV15 and TRBJ1-5, with TRBD1 as a possible D gene (5 bases). Trimming removed 6 bases at V and 0 bases at J, with 9 bases between. This CDR3 has 14 amino acids. The germline gives CDR1 LNHNV, CDR2 YYDKDF (reference sequence). Here the CDR3 DNA reads TGTGCCACCAGTAAGGGGTATAGCAATCAGCCCCAGCATTTT. Protein sequence: CATSKGYSNQPQHF.

The chain employs TRBV7-3 and TRBJ2-1, with D hard to call. The germline V and J ends were trimmed by 2 bases and 0 bases, with 8 bases remaining between them. The CDR3 spans 15 residues. Germline lookup yields CDR1 SGHTA and CDR2 FQGTGA. Here the CDR3 reads CASSLAVDSYNEQFF. The CDR3 DNA is TGTGCCAGCAGCTTAGCGGTAGACTCCTACAATGAGCAGTTCTTC.

This clone was seen only a few times. The chain links TRBV29-1 to TRBJ1-1; the D gene is possibly TRBD1 (6 bases). V was pared by 6 bases and J by 7 bases, with 12 bases between. CDR3 size: 11 residues. Germline CDR1 is SQVTM and CDR2 is ANQGSEA. The CDR3, as DNA: TGCAGCGTCGCCGGGACATTTGAAGCTTTCTTT. Translating it yields CSVAGTFEAFF.

This clone was observed a few times. The V gene is TRBV5-1, the J gene TRBJ2-5; no clear D gene. The germline gives CDR1 SGHRS, CDR2 YFSETQ. Trimming stripped 4 bases from V and 1 base from J, with 17 bases between. The CDR3 is 16 amino acids. The CDR3 is CASSNVQRSGQETQYF. CDR3 bases: TGCGCCAGCAGCAACGTACAAAGGTCAGGCCAAGAGACCCAGTACTTC.

The V and J genes are TRBV19 and TRBJ2-1, with 8 bases lining up with TRBD2. Germline V lookup: CDR1 LNHDA, CDR2 SQIVND (reference sequence). CDR3 length equals 16 residues. Trimming removed 5 bases from V and 2 bases from J; junction bases left unmatched: 8. The CDR3: CASSAEEAGAYNEQFF. Written as DNA, the CDR3 is TGTGCCAGTAGTGCCGAGGAAGCGGGGGCCTACAATGAGCAGTTCTTC.